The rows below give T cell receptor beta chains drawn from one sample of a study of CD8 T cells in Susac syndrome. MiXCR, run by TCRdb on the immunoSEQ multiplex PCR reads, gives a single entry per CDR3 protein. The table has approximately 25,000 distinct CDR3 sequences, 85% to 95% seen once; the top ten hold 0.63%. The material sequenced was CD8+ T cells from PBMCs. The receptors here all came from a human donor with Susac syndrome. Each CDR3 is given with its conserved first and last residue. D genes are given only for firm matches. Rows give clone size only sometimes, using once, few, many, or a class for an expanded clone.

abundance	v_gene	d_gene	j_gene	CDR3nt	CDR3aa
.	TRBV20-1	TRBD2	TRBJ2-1	TGCAGTGCTAGAGAACCTCTAGCGGGGGTTGACAATGAGCAGTTCTTC	CSAREPLAGVDNEQFF
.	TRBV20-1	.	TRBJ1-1	TGCAGTGCTAGGGGGGGGGCAGGGGCAATGAACACTGAAGCTTTCTTT	CSARGGAGAMNTEAFF
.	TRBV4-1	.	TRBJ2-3	TGCGCCAGCAGCCAAGATGGGCAGGGGACAGATACGCAGTATTTT	CASSQDGQGTDTQYF
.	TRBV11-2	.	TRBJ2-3	TGTGCCAGCAGCCCTACCGGGCTACTAGGCACAGATACGCAGTATTTT	CASSPTGLLGTDTQYF
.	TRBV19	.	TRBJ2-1	TGTGCCAGTAGTCCCGGGGGCCCCTACAATGAGCAGTTCTTC	CASSPGGPYNEQFF
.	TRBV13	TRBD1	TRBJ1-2	TGTGCCAGCAACAACAGGGACAGGGTGCTCTATGGCTACACCTTC	CASNNRDRVLYGYTF
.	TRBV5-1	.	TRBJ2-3	TGCGCCAGCAGGCCCCAAGTGCGGGGGCTGCCAGATACGCAGTATTTT	CASRPQVRGLPDTQYF
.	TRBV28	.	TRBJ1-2	TGTGCCAGCAGTTTGAGCGACAGTTGGGACGGCTACACCTTC	CASSLSDSWDGYTF
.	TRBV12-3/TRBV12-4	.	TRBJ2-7	TGTGCCAGCAGTTCCAACCCCCCGCCGGGCGGGACAGCCTACGAGCAGTACTTC	CASSSNPPPGGTAYEQYF
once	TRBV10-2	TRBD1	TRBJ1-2	TGCGCCAGCAGTACCGGGACAGGGGATCGGTTATTATATGGCTACACCTTC	CASSTGTGDRLLYGYTF
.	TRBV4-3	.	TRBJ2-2	TGCGCCAGCAGCCACCGAGGCAGTTCCATTCGCGGGGAGCTGTTTTTT	CASSHRGSSIRGELFF
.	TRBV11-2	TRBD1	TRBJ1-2	TGTGCCAGCAGTTCTGGACAGGGCACCTATGGCTACACCTTC	CASSSGQGTYGYTF
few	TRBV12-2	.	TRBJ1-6	TGTGCAAGTCGATGGGTAAGGGACTCACCCCTCCACTTT	CASRWVRDSPLHF
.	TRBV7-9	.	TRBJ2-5	TGTGCCAGCAGCTCTCCGGGACCCAGGGGCTCAGAGACCCAGTACTTC	CASSSPGPRGSETQYF
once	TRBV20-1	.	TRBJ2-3	TGCAGTGCTAGACGGGGAGATACGCAGTATTTT	CSARRGDTQYF
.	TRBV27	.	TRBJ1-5	TGTGCCAGCAGTTTACTGGGCCGAGTAGGGGGAGTCAATCAGCCCCAGCATTTT	CASSLLGRVGGVNQPQHF
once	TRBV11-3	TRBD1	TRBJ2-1	TGTGCCAGCAGCAGGACAGGGTACAATGAGCAGTTCTTC	CASSRTGYNEQFF
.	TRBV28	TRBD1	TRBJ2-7	TGTGCCAGCAGTTCCCCAGGGGGCAGAGGCCTCTACGAGCAGTACTTC	CASSSPGGRGLYEQYF
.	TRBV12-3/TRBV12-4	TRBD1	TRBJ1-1	TGTGCCAGCAGGGGACAGCTGGAGAGGGACACTGAAGCTTTCTTT	CASRGQLERDTEAFF
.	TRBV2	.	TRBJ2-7	TGTGCCAGCACGGGGGCGGGGGCCCCCTACGAGCAGTACTTC	CASTGAGAPYEQYF